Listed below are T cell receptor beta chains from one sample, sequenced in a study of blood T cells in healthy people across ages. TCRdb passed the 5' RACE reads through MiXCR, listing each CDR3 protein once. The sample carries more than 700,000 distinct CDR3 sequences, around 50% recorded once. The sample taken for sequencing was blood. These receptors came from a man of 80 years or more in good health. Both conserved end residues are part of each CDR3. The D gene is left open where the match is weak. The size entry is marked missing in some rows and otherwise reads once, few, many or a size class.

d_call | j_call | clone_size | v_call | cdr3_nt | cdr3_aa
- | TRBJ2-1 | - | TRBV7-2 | TGTGCCAGCAGCAAAGCCCCCGGGAGCATCGGTTATGATGAGCAGTTCTTC | CASSKAPGSIGYDEQFF
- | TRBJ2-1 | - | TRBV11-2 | TGTGCCAGCAGCTTAGCGTCAGTTTCCTACAATGAGCAGTTCTTC | CASSLASVSYNEQFF
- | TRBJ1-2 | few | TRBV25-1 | TGTGCCAGCAGTACTCCAGGAACAACTAACTATGGCTACACCTTC | CASSTPGTTNYGYTF
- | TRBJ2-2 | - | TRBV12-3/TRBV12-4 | TGTGCCAGCAGTTTGTGGGTCAGGACTGGGGAGCTGTTTTTT | CASSLWVRTGELFF
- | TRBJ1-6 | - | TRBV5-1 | TGCGCCAGCAGCTTGGACCTACAGGGCCCTAACTCACCCCTCCACTTT | CASSLDLQGPNSPLHF
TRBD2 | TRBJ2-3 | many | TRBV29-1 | TGCAGCGTTCCGACTAGCGGGAGTGGGACAGATACGCAGTATTTT | CSVPTSGSGTDTQYF
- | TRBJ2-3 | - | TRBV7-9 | TGTGCCAGCAGCTTCTCTGGGCCTAGCACAGATACGCAGTATTTT | CASSFSGPSTDTQYF
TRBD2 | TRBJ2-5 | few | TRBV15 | TGTGCCACCAGCAGAGAAGGTCGGGGGGACCCCGAGACCCAGTACTTC | CATSREGRGDPETQYF
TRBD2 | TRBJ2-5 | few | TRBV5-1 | TGCGCCAGCAGCTCGCTAGCGGGAGGGCCGGGGGAGACCCAGTACTTC | CASSSLAGGPGETQYF
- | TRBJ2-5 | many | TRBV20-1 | TGCAGCGGACTACCGGGGGAGACCCAGTACTTC | CSGLPGETQYF
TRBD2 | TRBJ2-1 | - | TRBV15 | TGTGCCACCAGCAGAGTTTCTAGCGGGCCCAATGAGCAGTTCTTC | CATSRVSSGPNEQFF
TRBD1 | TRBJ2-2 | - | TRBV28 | TGTGCCAGCAGTTTATGGGCAGGGGGCAAGGCCGGGGAGCTGTTTTTT | CASSLWAGGKAGELFF
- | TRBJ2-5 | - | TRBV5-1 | TGCGCCAGCAGCTTGGTTCAGGGTGGCGGGGAGACCCAGTACTTC | CASSLVQGGGETQYF
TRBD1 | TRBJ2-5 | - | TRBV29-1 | TGCAACGGAGGACAGGGAATTAAGACCCAGTACTTC | CNGGQGIKTQYF
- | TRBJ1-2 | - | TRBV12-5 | TGTGCTAGTGGTTTGGACAAGGGGGGGGAGGCTAACTATGGCTACACCTTC | CASGLDKGGEANYGYTF
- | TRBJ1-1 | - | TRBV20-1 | TGCAATGCTATCCTTAACTCGGACACTGAAGCTTTCTTT | CNAILNSDTEAFF
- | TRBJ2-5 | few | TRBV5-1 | TGCGCCAGCAGCACCAGACTAGAAAATGAGCAGTACTTC | CASSTRLENEQYF
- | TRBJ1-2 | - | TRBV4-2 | TGTGCCAGCAGTCCCTTTGAGTCGACAGATTATTATGGCTACACCTTC | CASSPFESTDYYGYTF
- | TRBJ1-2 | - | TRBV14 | TGTGCCAGCAGCCACCAGCCGGGGGGAAGAGACTATGGCTACACCTTC | CASSHQPGGRDYGYTF
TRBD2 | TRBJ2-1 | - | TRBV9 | TGTGCCAGCAGCGCCCGGGTGCGGGAGGTTAGTGAGCAGTTCTTC | CASSARVREVSEQFF
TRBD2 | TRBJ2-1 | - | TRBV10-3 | TGTGCCATCAGTGGGGAAGCGGGGGCCGTCTACAATGAGCAGTTCTTC | CAISGEAGAVYNEQFF